This T cell receptor beta chain was sequenced in a study of cytomegalovirus exposure and HLA in healthy donors. This clone showed up just a few times. Its target is not known. The study ran its PCR with 60 Vbeta and 13 Jbeta primers. Libraries were prepared by immunoSEQ multiplex PCR; TCRdb keeps only in-frame clonotypes and omits some of them. Of over 200,000 clones detected, about 80% appear once; the ten largest clones hold roughly 0.58%. The V and J ends lost 4 bases and 3 bases, in that order; junction bases with no gene match: 7. This CDR3 region has 16 residues. CDR1 is SEHNR and CDR2 is FQNEAQ in the germline V gene (reference sequence). General study findings and limits: A previous analysis found most TCR beta V segments productive roughly 87% or roughly 30% of the time.

Source material: PBMCs. This sequence joins TRBV7-9 and TRBJ2-7; TRBD2 matches at 12 bases. This receptor was obtained from a woman aged 40 to 50 in good health and CMV-seronegative. CDR3: CASSSTRLAGDYEQYF. CDR3 sequence (DNA): TGTGCCAGCAGCTCAACAAGACTAGCGGGGGACTACGAGCAGTACTTC.